These T cell receptor beta chains were read from a single sample in a study of graft-versus-host responses after intestinal transplantation. Some clones are missing from TCRdb's copy, which holds only in-frame ones; the method was immunoSEQ multiplex PCR. Of roughly 100,000 clones in the sample, 75% to 95% were seen once. The antigens these receptors bind are not known. The source material was unstimulated CD4+ T cells sorted from spleen or lymph node cells, sampled before transplant. The source of these receptors is a human donor who was the organ donor for an intestinal transplant. Each CDR3 is given with its conserved first and last residue. D genes are given only for firm matches. Only part of the rows carry a size: once, few, many, or a class if the clone is expanded.

V	D	J	size	DNA	CDR3
TRBV5-1	TRBD1	TRBJ1-1	NA	TGCGCCAGCAGCCCACGGCAGGGGGCGCGGGGCACTGAAGCTTTCTTT	CASSPRQGARGTEAFF
TRBV28	NA	TRBJ1-2	NA	TGTGCCAGCAAGGAGGGGCCCCCTTCTTATGGCTACACCTTC	CASKEGPPSYGYTF
TRBV7-2	TRBD1	TRBJ1-2	NA	TGTGCCAGCAGCTTGACAGGGCCCGCTAACTATGGCTACACCTTC	CASSLTGPANYGYTF
TRBV27	TRBD2	TRBJ2-1	NA	TGTGCCAGCAGTTTCATCTCCCCCCGAGCCGAGCGGGGATACCACAATGAGCAGTTCTTC	CASSFISPRAERGYHNEQFF
TRBV4-2	NA	TRBJ1-5	NA	TGTGCCAGCAGCCAGGGAGACAATCAGCCCCAGCATTTT	CASSQGDNQPQHF
TRBV4-1	NA	TRBJ2-1	NA	TGCGCCAGCAGCCAAGTTCCGCGCGGGTGGGAATACAATGAGCAGTTCTTC	CASSQVPRGWEYNEQFF
TRBV10-3	NA	TRBJ1-2	few	TGTGCCATCAGTGATACGGGGGGTAACTATGGCTACACCTTC	CAISDTGGNYGYTF
TRBV18	NA	TRBJ1-2	NA	TGTGCCAGCTCAGTAAAAGGGGACTATGGCTACACCTTC	CASSVKGDYGYTF
TRBV9	NA	TRBJ2-6	NA	TGTGCCAGCAGCGTGTCACAGGAAAAGTCTGGGGCCAACGTCCTGACTTTC	CASSVSQEKSGANVLTF
TRBV5-4	TRBD1	TRBJ2-5	NA	TGTGCCAGCAGCAACCCTCGGGACAGGGGGCAATCAGAGACCCAGTACTTC	CASSNPRDRGQSETQYF
TRBV4-3	TRBD2	TRBJ2-7	NA	TGCGCCAGCAGCCGAATGGGAGTGGGGGGGAGCTCCTACGAGCAGTACTTC	CASSRMGVGGSSYEQYF
TRBV20-1	TRBD1	TRBJ2-7	NA	TGCAGTGCTACTGACAGGGGGAGGCAGTACTTC	CSATDRGRQYF
TRBV7-3	NA	TRBJ1-1	NA	TGTGCCAGCAGCTTAACTCAGGGAACTGAAGCTTTCTTT	CASSLTQGTEAFF
TRBV10-1	TRBD1	TRBJ2-7	NA	TGCGCCAGCAAGCGCCGGGACAGGGGGTACGAGCAGTACTTC	CASKRRDRGYEQYF
TRBV7-6	TRBD1	TRBJ2-5	NA	TGTGCCAGCAGCTCACAGGGGTTGGGAGAGACCCAGTACTTC	CASSSQGLGETQYF
TRBV27	TRBD1	TRBJ2-3	NA	TGTGCCAGCAGTTCACAGGGGGCAGATACGCAGTATTTT	CASSSQGADTQYF
TRBV9	TRBD2	TRBJ2-1	NA	TGTGCCAGCAGCGTAGCGGGGGGGCTATCGGTCAATGAGCAGTTCTTC	CASSVAGGLSVNEQFF
TRBV28	TRBD2	TRBJ2-5	NA	TGTGCCAGCCTCGCCGGGGGGGCTCAAGAGACCCAGTACTTC	CASLAGGAQETQYF
TRBV6-1	TRBD1	TRBJ2-7	NA	TGTGCCAGCAGGACTCCGGGACAGGGGGCCGTCGAGCAGTACTTC	CASRTPGQGAVEQYF
TRBV7-3	TRBD2	TRBJ2-3	NA	TGTGCCAGCAGCTTAATGGGGACTAGCGGAACAGATACGCAGTATTTT	CASSLMGTSGTDTQYF
TRBV4-2	NA	TRBJ1-5	NA	TGTGCCAGCAGCCAAGATCTCGATCAGCCCCAGCATTTT	CASSQDLDQPQHF
TRBV9	NA	TRBJ1-1	NA	TGTGCCAGCAGCGTAACAGGGTTCACTGAAGCTTTCTTT	CASSVTGFTEAFF
TRBV7-3	TRBD2	TRBJ2-1	NA	TGTGCCAGCAGCTTATCCCCCTTCGGGGAGGGTGAGCAGTTCTTC	CASSLSPFGEGEQFF
TRBV28	NA	TRBJ2-7	NA	TGTGCCAGCAGTTTGTCCGGACTCGAGCAGTACTTC	CASSLSGLEQYF
TRBV6-9	NA	TRBJ1-3	NA	TGTGCCAGCAGTTTAACTGGAAACACCATATATTTT	CASSLTGNTIYF
TRBV5-1	TRBD1	TRBJ2-1	NA	TGCGCCAGCAGCTTGGGGACAGGGGATAATGAGCAGTTCTTC	CASSLGTGDNEQFF
TRBV5-4	NA	TRBJ2-2	NA	TGTGCCAGCAGCTTTTATGTAGAGAACACCGGGGAGCTGTTTTTT	CASSFYVENTGELFF
TRBV9	NA	TRBJ1-5	NA	TGTGCCAGCAGCGTAGGCAGGTTGAATCAGCCCCAGCATTTT	CASSVGRLNQPQHF
TRBV18	NA	TRBJ2-1	NA	TGTGCCAGCTCACCACGCGGCAGGGTGAACAATGAGCAGTTCTTC	CASSPRGRVNNEQFF
TRBV7-2	NA	TRBJ1-5	NA	TGTGCCAGCAGCCGAGGGCGGGCTCAGCCCCAGCATTTT	CASSRGRAQPQHF
TRBV7-8	TRBD1	TRBJ1-2	NA	TGTGCCAGCAGCTCCGAGACAGGGGACCCTCGTTCTAACTATGGCTACACCTTC	CASSSETGDPRSNYGYTF
TRBV5-1	TRBD2	TRBJ2-1	NA	TGCGCCAGCAGCCCCACTAGCGGGAGCTCCTACAATGAGCAGTTCTTC	CASSPTSGSSYNEQFF
TRBV6-4	NA	TRBJ2-3	NA	TGTGCCAGCAGTGGGGGCTATACAGATACGCAGTATTTT	CASSGGYTDTQYF
TRBV7-2	TRBD1	TRBJ1-2	NA	TGTGCCAGCAGCTCGCCAGCCGGGACAGTGCTTAACTATGGCTACACCTTC	CASSSPAGTVLNYGYTF
TRBV7-9	TRBD1	TRBJ1-1	NA	TGTGCCAGCAGCTTTCCACCCGGACAGGGGGCAATCGGGAACACTGAAGCTTTCTTT	CASSFPPGQGAIGNTEAFF
TRBV10-2	TRBD2	TRBJ2-7	NA	TGCGCCAGCAGTTACAGCTTTAGCGGGGGGGCCTACGAGCAGTACTTC	CASSYSFSGGAYEQYF
TRBV9	NA	TRBJ2-7	NA	TGTGCCAGCAGCCCAAGACGTCAGGGTACCTACGAGCAGTACTTC	CASSPRRQGTYEQYF
TRBV5-1	TRBD1	TRBJ2-5	NA	TGCGCCAGCAGCACGGCCCCGGGACAGGAGGAGACCCAGTACTTC	CASSTAPGQEETQYF
TRBV4-2	NA	TRBJ2-1	NA	TGTGCCAGCAGCCAAGACGGGGGACAGCAGTTCTTC	CASSQDGGQQFF
TRBV6-1	TRBD1	TRBJ1-6	NA	TGTGCCAGCGATGGGGACAGCAGTTCACCCCTCCACTTT	CASDGDSSSPLHF
TRBV20-1	NA	TRBJ2-7	NA	TGCAGTGCCAGGGTGGGGTACGAGCAGTACTTC	CSARVGYEQYF
TRBV5-4	NA	TRBJ2-2	NA	TGTGCCAGCAGCCCCGCGGTGAGAGGGGGATCGGTCACCGGGGAGCTGTTTTTT	CASSPAVRGGSVTGELFF
TRBV2	TRBD1	TRBJ2-6	NA	TGTGCCAGCGCCAACCACGGCAGGGGGCGCTCTGGGGCCAACGTCCTGACTTTC	CASANHGRGRSGANVLTF
TRBV4-2	TRBD2	TRBJ2-7	NA	TGTGCCACTTCCGGGACTAGCGGGGGAAACGAGCAGTACTTC	CATSGTSGGNEQYF
TRBV7-2	NA	TRBJ1-5	NA	TGTGCCAGCAGCTTAGTCATCGGTCAGCCCCAGCATTTT	CASSLVIGQPQHF
TRBV6-5	NA	TRBJ2-7	once	TGTGCCAGCACCTCGGGCGCAGGAGGGTACGAGCAGTACTTC	CASTSGAGGYEQYF
TRBV7-2	NA	TRBJ2-3	NA	TGTGCCAGCAGCTTGGGCGGGGGCCGCACAGATACGCAGTATTTT	CASSLGGGRTDTQYF
TRBV6-5	NA	TRBJ2-7	NA	TGTGCCAGCAGGCCCAGAAGAGGGGGAAGAGACGAGCAGTACTTC	CASRPRRGGRDEQYF
TRBV6-5	NA	TRBJ1-1	NA	TGTGCCAGCAGTTACACCTCCACCAGTGAAGCTTTCTTT	CASSYTSTSEAFF
TRBV27	NA	TRBJ2-5	NA	TGTGCCAGCAGTTTAGGAAAGGGTTGGGGGGGAGGGGGCCAAGAGACCCAGTACTTC	CASSLGKGWGGGGQETQYF
TRBV30	NA	TRBJ2-7	NA	TGTGCCTGGAGTAACGGGGGTGCCTACGAGCAGTACTTC	CAWSNGGAYEQYF
TRBV7-2	NA	TRBJ2-1	NA	TGTGCCAGCAGCTTACGTGTGGGGGCTTTTCAGGGGAATGAGCAGTTCTTC	CASSLRVGAFQGNEQFF
TRBV4-1	NA	TRBJ1-2	NA	TGCGCCAGCAGCCGACTGACGGAGCGATCAGGCTACACCTTC	CASSRLTERSGYTF
TRBV4-2	TRBD1	TRBJ1-6	NA	TGTGCCAGCAGCCAAGATTGGGACAGAGGGTCCTCCTATAATTCACCCCTCCACTTT	CASSQDWDRGSSYNSPLHF
TRBV28	NA	TRBJ2-1	once	TGTGCCAGCAGTTTGTCATACAATGAGCAGTTCTTC	CASSLSYNEQFF
TRBV30	NA	TRBJ2-2	NA	TGTGCCTGGAGTGTCGGCAGGGTAGGCACCGGGGAGCTGTTTTTT	CAWSVGRVGTGELFF
TRBV5-1	NA	TRBJ1-2	NA	TGCGCCAGCAGCTTGGGGTGGGCCGGCGCGTCTAACTATGGCTACACCTTC	CASSLGWAGASNYGYTF